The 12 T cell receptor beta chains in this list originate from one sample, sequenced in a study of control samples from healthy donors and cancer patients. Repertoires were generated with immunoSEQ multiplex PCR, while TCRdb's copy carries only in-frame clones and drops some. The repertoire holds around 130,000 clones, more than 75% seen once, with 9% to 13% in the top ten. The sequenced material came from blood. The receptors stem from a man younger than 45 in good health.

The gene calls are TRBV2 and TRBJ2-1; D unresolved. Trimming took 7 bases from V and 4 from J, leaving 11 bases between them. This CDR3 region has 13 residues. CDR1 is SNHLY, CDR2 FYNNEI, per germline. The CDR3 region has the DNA TGTGCCAGCACCGAAACAATTTACAATGAGCAGTTCTTC. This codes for CASTETIYNEQFF. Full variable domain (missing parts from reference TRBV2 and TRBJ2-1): EPEVTQTPSHQVTQMGQEVILRCVPISNHLYFYWYRQILGQKVEFLVSFYNNEISEKSEIFDDQFSVERPDGSNFTLKIRSTKLEDSAMYFCASTETIYNEQFFGPGTRLTVL.

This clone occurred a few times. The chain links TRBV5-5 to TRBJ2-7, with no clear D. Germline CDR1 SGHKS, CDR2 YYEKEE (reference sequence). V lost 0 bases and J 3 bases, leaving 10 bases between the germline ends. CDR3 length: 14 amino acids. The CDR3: CASSLGHWNYEQYF. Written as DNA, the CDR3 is TGTGCCAGCAGCTTGGGACACTGGAACTACGAGCAGTACTTC. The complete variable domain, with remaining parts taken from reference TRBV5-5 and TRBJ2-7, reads DAGVTQSPTHLIKTRGQQVTLRCSPISGHKSVSWYQQVLGQGPQFIFQYYEKEERGRGNFPDRFSARQFPNYSSELNVNALLLGDSALYLCASSLGHWNYEQYFGPGTRLTVT.

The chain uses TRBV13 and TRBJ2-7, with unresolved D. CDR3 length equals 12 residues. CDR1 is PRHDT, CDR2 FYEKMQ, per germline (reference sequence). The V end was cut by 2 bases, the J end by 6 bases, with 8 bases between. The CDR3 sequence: CASSLRRGEQYV. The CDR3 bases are TGTGCCAGCAGCTTACGCAGAGGCGAGCAGTACGTC.

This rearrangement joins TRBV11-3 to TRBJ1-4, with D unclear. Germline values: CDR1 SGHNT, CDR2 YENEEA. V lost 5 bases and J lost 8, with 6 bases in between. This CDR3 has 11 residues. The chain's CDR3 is CASSQGEKLFF. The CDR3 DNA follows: TGTGCCAGCAGCCAAGGGGAAAAACTGTTTTTT.

CDR3 protein: CASSQVTNEQFF. The DNA of the CDR3 is TGTGCCAGCAGCCAAGTTACCAATGAGCAGTTCTTC. The V gene is TRBV3-1 (or the pseudogene TRBV3-2), the J gene TRBJ2-1; no reliable D call. The V gene's germline CDR1 is LGHDT and CDR2 YNNKEL (reference sequence). With 1 base removed from V and 6 bases from J, the gap between germline ends came to 4 bases. This CDR3 spans 12 amino acids.

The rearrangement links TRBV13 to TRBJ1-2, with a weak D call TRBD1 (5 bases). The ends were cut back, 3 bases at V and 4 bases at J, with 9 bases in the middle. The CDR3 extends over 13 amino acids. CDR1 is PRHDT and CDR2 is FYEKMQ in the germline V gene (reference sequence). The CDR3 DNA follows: TGTGCCAGCAGCTTGGACATTTCCTATGGCTACACCTTC. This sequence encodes CASSLDISYGYTF.

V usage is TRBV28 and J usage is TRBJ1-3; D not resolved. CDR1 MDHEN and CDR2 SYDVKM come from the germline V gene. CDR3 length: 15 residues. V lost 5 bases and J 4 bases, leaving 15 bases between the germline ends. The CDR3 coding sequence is TGTGCCAGCAGTATACCGGGCCTCGGAGGAAACACCATATATTTT. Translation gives CASSIPGLGGNTIYF.

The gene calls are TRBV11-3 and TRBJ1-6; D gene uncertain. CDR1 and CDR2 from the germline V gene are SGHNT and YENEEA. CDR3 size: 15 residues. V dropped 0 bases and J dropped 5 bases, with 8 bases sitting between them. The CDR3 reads CASSLEGSHNSPLHF. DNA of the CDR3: TGTGCCAGCAGCTTAGAGGGGTCACATAATTCACCCCTCCACTTT.

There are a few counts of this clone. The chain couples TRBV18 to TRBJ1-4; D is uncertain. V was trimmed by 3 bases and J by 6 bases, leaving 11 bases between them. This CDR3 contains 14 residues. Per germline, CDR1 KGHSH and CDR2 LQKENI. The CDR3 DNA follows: TGTGCCAGCTCACCGGTGGTGAAGGATGAAAAACTGTTTTTT. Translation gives CASSPVVKDEKLFF. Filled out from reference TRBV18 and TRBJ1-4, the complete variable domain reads NAGVMQNPRHLVRRRGQEARLRCSPMKGHSHVYWYRQLPEEGLKFMVYLQKENIIDESGMPKERFSAEFPKEGPSILRIQQVVRGDSAAYFCASSPVVKDEKLFFGSGTQLSVL.

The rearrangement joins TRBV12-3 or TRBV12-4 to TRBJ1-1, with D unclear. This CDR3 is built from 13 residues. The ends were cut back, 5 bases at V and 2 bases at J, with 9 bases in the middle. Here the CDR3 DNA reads TGTGCCAGCAGTCTAAACACAAACACTGAAGCTTTCTTT. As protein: CASSLNTNTEAFF.

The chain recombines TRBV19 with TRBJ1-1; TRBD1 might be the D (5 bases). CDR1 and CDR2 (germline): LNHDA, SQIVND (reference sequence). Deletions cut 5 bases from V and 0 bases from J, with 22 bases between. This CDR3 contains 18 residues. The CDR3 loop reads CASSATPNRRTLNTEAFF. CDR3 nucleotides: TGTGCCAGTAGTGCTACACCAAACAGGCGTACATTGAACACTGAAGCTTTCTTT.

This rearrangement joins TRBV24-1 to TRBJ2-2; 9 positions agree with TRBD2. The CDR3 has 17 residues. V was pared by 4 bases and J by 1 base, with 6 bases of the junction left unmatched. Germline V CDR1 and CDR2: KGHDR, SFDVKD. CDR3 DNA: TGTGCCACCAGTGAGATAGCGGGGGCCATGAACACCGGGGAGCTGTTTTTT. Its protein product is CATSEIAGAMNTGELFF.